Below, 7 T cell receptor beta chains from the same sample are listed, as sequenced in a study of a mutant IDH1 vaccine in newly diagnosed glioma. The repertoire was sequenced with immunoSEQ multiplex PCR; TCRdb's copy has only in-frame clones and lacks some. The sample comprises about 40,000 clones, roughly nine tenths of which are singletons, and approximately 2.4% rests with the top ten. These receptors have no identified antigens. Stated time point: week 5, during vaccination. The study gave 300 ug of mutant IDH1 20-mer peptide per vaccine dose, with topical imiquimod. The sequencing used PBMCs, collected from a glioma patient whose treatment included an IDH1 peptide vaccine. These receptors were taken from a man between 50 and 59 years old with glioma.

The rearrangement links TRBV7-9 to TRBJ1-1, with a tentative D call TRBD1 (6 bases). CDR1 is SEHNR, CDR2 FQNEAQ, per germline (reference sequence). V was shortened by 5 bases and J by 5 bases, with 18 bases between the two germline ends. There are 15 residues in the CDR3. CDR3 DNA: TGTGCCAGCAGCCTAGAGGTAGGGGGTTTAACTGAAGCTTTCTTT. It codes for CASSLEVGGLTEAFF.

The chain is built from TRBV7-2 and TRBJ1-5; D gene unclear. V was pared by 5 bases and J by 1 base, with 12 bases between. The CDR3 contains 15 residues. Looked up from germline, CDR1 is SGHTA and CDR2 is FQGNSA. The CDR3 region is CASSPVDGSNQPQHF. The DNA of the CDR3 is TGTGCCAGCAGCCCGGTGGACGGGAGCAATCAGCCCCAGCATTTT.

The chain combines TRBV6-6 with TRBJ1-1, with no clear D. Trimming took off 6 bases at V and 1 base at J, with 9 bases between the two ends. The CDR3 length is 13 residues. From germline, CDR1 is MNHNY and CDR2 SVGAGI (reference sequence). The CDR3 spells CASRPRGNTEAFF. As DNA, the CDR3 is TGTGCCAGCAGGCCGCGGGGGAACACTGAAGCTTTCTTT.

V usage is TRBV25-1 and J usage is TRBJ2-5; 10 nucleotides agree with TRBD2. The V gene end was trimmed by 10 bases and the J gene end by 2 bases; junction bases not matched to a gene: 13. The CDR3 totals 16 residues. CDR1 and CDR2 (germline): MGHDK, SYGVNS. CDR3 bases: TGTGCCACCCGGGATTACCAACTAGCGGGACAAGAGACCCAGTACTTC. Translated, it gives CATRDYQLAGQETQYF.

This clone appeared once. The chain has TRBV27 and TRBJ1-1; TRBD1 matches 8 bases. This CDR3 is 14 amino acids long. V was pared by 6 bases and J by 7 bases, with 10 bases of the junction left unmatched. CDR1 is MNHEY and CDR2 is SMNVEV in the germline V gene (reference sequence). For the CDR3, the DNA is TGTGCCAGCAGGCTGGGACAGGTTAACGGTGAAGCTTTCTTT. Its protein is CASRLGQVNGEAFF.

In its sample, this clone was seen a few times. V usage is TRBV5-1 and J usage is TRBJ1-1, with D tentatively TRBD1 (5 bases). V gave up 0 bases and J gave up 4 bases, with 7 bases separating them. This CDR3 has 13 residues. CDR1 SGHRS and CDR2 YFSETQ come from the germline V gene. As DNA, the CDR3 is TGCGCCAGCAGCTTGGAAGGGGTCACTGAAGCTTTCTTT. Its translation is CASSLEGVTEAFF.

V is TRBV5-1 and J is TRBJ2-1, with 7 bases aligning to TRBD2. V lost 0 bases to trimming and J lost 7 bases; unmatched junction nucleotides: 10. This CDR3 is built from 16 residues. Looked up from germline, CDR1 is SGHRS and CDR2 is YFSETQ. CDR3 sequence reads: CASSLGDWEGWNEQFF. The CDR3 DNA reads TGCGCCAGCAGCTTGGGCGATTGGGAGGGCTGGAATGAGCAGTTCTTC.